The T cell receptor (beta chain) described here comes from a study of cytomegalovirus exposure and HLA in healthy donors. It was with 60 Vbeta and 13 Jbeta primers that the PCR ran. TCRdb keeps only in-frame clones here, not all; method: immunoSEQ multiplex PCR. The profile shows under 250,000 clones, about 78% of them singletons. The CDR3 contains 16 residues. Trimming took 3 bases from V and 2 from J, leaving 17 bases between them. Germline CDR1 and CDR2: LNHNV and YYDKDF (reference sequence). Sequencing input: PBMCs. This clonotype was sampled from a male donor in good health and CMV-seronegative. The V gene is TRBV15, the J gene TRBJ2-7; a possible D gene is TRBD2 (6 bases). Here the CDR3 reads CATSRAVGAGPYEQYF. As DNA, the CDR3 is TGTGCCACCAGCAGGGCAGTTGGGGCGGGGCCCTACGAGCAGTACTTC.